This T cell receptor (beta chain) was captured in a study of Ad26.COV2.S vaccination and SARS-CoV-2 variants. Indicated treatment: around 19 received Ad26.COV2.S at low or high dose, single or two shots; 5 received placebo; per-sample allocation not given. Each sample was drawn 63 days after the first injection (of vaccine or placebo). V shed 2 bases and J shed 5 bases, with 11 bases lying between them. The length of the CDR3 is 14 residues. Germline V CDR1 and CDR2: SGHRS, YFSETQ. Data came from immunoSEQ multiplex PCR; TCRdb stores just in-frame clones and leaves some out. Of 300,000 to 350,000 clones in the sample, 85% to 90% were seen once.

The sequencing used peripheral blood, collected in a trial of Ad26.COV2.S vaccine versus placebo. The origin of this receptor is a person between 18 and 65 years old who received the Ad26.COV2.S COVID-19 vaccine or a placebo. The chain employs TRBV5-1 and TRBJ2-4; a possible D gene is TRBD1 (5 bases). The CDR3 here is CASSFDSTENIQYF. The DNA of the CDR3 is TGCGCCAGCAGCTTCGACAGTACGGAAAACATTCAGTACTTC.